The 5 T cell receptor beta chains listed next were all sequenced from one sample in a study of T cell clones after liver transplantation. Profiled with immunoSEQ multiplex PCR; TCRdb holds only in-frame clones, not every one. The sample lists approximately 55,000 clones, over 55% occurring once. Sequenced here: CD4+ T cells from blood, sampled before liver transplant. All receptors come from a human donor who received a liver transplant.

The chain couples TRBV27 to TRBJ2-6, with 7 bases that match TRBD1. Germline CDR1 is MNHEY and CDR2 is SMNVEV (reference sequence). This CDR3 has 14 amino acids. The V gene end was trimmed by 9 bases and the J gene end by 2 bases; junction bases not matched to a gene: 4. The CDR3 protein is CASTGVAGANVLTF. The DNA of the CDR3 is TGTGCCAGTACAGGGGTTGCTGGGGCCAACGTCCTGACTTTC.

The chain employs TRBV5-4 and TRBJ2-2; 7 bases map to TRBD1. With 2 bases clipped from V and 3 bases from J, the junction kept 4 bases outside the gene matches. In germline, CDR1 is SGHNT, CDR2 YYREEE (reference sequence). The CDR3 is 15 residues long. The CDR3 sequence is CASSFRDRDTGELFF. CDR3 in DNA: TGTGCCAGCAGCTTTCGGGACAGAGACACCGGGGAGCTGTTTTTT. The variable domain in full, with the rest retrieved from reference TRBV5-4 and TRBJ2-2, is ETGVTQSPTHLIKTRGQQVTLRCSSQSGHNTVSWYQQALGQGPQFIFQYYREEENGRGNFPPRFSGLQFPNYSSELNVNALELDDSALYLCASSFRDRDTGELFFGEGSRLTVL.

V and J are TRBV7-9 and TRBJ2-7, with D perhaps matching TRBD2 (6 bases). Trimming cost V 2 bases and J 0 bases, with 8 bases left between them. Germline V gene data show CDR1 as SEHNR and CDR2 as FQNEAQ (reference sequence). The CDR3 extends over 14 amino acids. The CDR3 DNA reads as TGTGCCAGCAGCTTAATGGGGGGCTCCTACGAGCAGTACTTC. It is translated as CASSLMGGSYEQYF.

The J gene is TRBJ2-2, the V gene TRBV2; D might be TRBD1 (7 bases). The germline V gene encodes CDR1 SNHLY and CDR2 FYNNEI. CDR3 length equals 16 residues. V gave up 5 bases and J gave up 6 bases, with 19 bases separating them. The CDR3 DNA sequence: TGTGCCAGCAGTAAGGAGGAGGGGGCGAGTGCCGGGGAGCTGTTTTTT. This sequence encodes CASSKEEGASAGELFF.

The chain couples TRBV18 to TRBJ1-5, with 10 bases lining up with TRBD1. The CDR3 sequence is 16 residues long. Per germline, CDR1 KGHSH and CDR2 LQKENI. The junction had 6 bases not matched to a gene; V was cut back by 3 bases and J by 4 bases. The CDR3 spells CASSPLGQGGNQPQHF. DNA for the CDR3: TGTGCCAGCTCACCCTTAGGACAGGGGGGAAATCAGCCCCAGCATTTT.